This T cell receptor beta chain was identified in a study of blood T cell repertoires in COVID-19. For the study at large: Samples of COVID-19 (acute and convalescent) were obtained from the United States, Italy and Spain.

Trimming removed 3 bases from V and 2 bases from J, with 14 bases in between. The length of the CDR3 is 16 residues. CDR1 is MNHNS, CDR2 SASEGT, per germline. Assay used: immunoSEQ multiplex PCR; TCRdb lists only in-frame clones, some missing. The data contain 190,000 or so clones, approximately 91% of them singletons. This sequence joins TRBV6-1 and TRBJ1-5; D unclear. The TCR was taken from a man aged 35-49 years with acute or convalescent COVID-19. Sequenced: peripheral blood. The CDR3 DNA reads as TGTGCCAGCAGTGATTTGCGGGGTACAGGCAATCAGCCCCAGCATTTT. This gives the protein CASSDLRGTGNQPQHF.